This TCR beta chain was documented in a study of post-analysis software for immune sequencing data. Study overall: Patients with relapsing-remitting, secondary progressive and progressive-relapsing multiple sclerosis courses were all represented.

The CDR3 covers 13 residues. The V and J ends lost 5 bases and 4 bases respectively, with 12 bases between them. CDR1 SEHNR and CDR2 FQNEAQ come from the germline V gene (reference sequence). Study-wide points: Controls showed significantly higher normalized Chao1 diversity than did multiple sclerosis patients. Co-batched samples clustered tightly together by F measure. Roughly 5 TRBV segments, TRBV5-6, TRBV5-1 and TRBV20-1 among them, were found more frequent in patients than controls.

Unique molecular identifiers tagged the TCR beta cDNA libraries. A few hundred thousand cDNA molecules were obtained from roughly 0.93 to 9.6 million T cells. TCRdb re-analysed the PCR reads in MiXCR, keeping a single row per CDR3 protein. The sample has roughly 580,000 distinct CDR3 sequences; roughly 45% are singletons. As for this clonotype: Its antigen is undetermined.

This TCR was recovered from a girl aged 5-17 years with multiple sclerosis. Sequencing was done on a sample of blood. The chain is built from TRBV7-9 and TRBJ2-7; perhaps D is TRBD1 or TRBD2 (5 bases each). The CDR3 spells CASSHSRGYEQYF. CDR3 DNA sequence: TGTGCCAGCAGCCATTCGAGGGGATACGAGCAGTACTTC.